These 2 T cell receptor beta chains came from one sample sequenced in a study of blood T cell repertoires in COVID-19. Assay: immunoSEQ multiplex PCR; the TCRdb copy retains only in-frame clones and omits some. The sample has roughly 210,000 clones, around 86% seen once. Material: PBMCs or T cells enriched from blood (not recorded which). Receptors originate from a man aged 30-40 years in a cohort exposed to, infected with or recovered from COVID-19 (not recorded which).

The V call is TRBV6-5, the J call TRBJ2-2; D is perhaps TRBD1 (5 bases). V was shortened by 5 bases and J by 6 bases, with 10 bases between the two germline ends. Looked up from germline, CDR1 is MNHEY and CDR2 is SVGAGI. This CDR3 spans 13 amino acids. CDR3 DNA: TGTGCCAGCAGTCAAAGGGGCCCCGGGGAGCTGTTTTTT. This codes for CASSQRGPGELFF.

The chain is built from TRBV19 and TRBJ1-5; no reliable D call. Germline V gene lookup returns CDR1 LNHDA and CDR2 SQIVND (reference sequence). The V gene lost 1 base and the J gene lost 1 base, with 11 bases spanning the gap. The CDR3 has 16 amino acids. Here the CDR3 DNA reads TGTGCCAGTAGTATAGTCGGGGAAGGGAGCAATCAGCCCCAGCATTTT. It translates to CASSIVGEGSNQPQHF.